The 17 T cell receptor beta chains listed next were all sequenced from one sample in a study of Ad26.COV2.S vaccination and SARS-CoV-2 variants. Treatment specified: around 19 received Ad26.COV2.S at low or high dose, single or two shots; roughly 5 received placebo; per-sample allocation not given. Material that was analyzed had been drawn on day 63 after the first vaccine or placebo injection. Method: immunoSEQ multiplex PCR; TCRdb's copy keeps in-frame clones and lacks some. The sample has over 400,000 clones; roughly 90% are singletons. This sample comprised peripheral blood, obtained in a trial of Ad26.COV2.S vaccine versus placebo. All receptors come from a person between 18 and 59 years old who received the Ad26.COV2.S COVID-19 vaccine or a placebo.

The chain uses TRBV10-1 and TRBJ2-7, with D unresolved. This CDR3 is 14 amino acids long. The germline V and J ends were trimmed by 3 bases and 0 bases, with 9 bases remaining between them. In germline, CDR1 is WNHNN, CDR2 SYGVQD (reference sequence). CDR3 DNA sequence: TGCGCCAGCAGTGATGGTCCGACCTCCTACGAGCAGTACTTC. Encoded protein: CASSDGPTSYEQYF.

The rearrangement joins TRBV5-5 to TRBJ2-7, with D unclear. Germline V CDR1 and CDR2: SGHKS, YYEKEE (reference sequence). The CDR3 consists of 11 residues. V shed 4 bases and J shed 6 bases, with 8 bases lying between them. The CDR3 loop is CASSPLREQYF. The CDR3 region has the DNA TGTGCCAGCAGCCCCCTTCGCGAGCAGTACTTC. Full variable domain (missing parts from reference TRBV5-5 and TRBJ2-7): DAGVTQSPTHLIKTRGQQVTLRCSPISGHKSVSWYQQVLGQGPQFIFQYYEKEERGRGNFPDRFSARQFPNYSSELNVNALLLGDSALYLCASSPLREQYFGPGTRLTVT.

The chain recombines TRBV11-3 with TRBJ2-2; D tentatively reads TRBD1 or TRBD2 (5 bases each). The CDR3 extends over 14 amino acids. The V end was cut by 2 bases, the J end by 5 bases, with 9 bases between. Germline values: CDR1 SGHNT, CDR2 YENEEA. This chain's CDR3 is CASSLRGDTGELFF. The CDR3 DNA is TGTGCCAGCAGCTTACGAGGGGATACCGGGGAGCTGTTTTTT. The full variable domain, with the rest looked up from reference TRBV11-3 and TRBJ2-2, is EAGVVQSPRYKIIEKKQPVAFWCNPISGHNTLYWYLQNLGQGPELLIRYENEEAVDDSQLPKDRFSAERLKGVDSTLKIQPAELGDSAVYLCASSLRGDTGELFFGEGSRLTVL.

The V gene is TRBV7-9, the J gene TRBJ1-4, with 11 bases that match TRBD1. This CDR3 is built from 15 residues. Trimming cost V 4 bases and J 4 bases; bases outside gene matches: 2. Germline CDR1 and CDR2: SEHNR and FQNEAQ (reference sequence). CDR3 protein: CASSSGTGGNEKLFF. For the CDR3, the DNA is TGTGCCAGCAGCTCCGGGACAGGGGGTAATGAAAAACTGTTTTTT.

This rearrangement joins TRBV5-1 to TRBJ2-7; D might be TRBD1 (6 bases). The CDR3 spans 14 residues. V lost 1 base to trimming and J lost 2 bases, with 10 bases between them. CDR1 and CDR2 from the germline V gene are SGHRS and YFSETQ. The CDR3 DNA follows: TGCGCCAGCAGCTTGCGAGGGACACCCTACGAGCAGTACTTC. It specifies CASSLRGTPYEQYF.

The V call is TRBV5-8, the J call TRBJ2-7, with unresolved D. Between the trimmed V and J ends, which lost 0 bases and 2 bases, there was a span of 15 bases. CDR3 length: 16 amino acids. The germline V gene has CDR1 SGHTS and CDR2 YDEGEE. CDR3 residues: CASSLAWSDRTYEQYF. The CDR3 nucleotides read TGTGCCAGCAGCTTGGCCTGGTCGGACCGAACCTACGAGCAGTACTTC.

CDR3 nucleotide sequence: TGTGCCAGCAGTCAAGGGACAGGGCGCGAGCAGTACTTC. This sequence encodes CASSQGTGREQYF. V and J are TRBV7-9 and TRBJ2-7, with 9 positions matching TRBD1. V shed 6 bases and J 6 bases; nucleotides not matched to a gene: 6. The CDR3 runs 13 residues. The V gene's germline CDR1 is SEHNR and CDR2 FQNEAQ (reference sequence).

The CDR3 is CATSRDLGRSNTDTQYF. DNA of the CDR3: TGTGCCACCAGCAGAGATTTGGGCAGAAGCAACACAGATACGCAGTATTTT. The V call is TRBV15, the J call TRBJ2-3; no clear D gene. Trimming shortened V by 0 bases and J by 2 bases, and 15 bases separated the two germline ends. Looked up from germline, CDR1 is LNHNV and CDR2 is YYDKDF (reference sequence). CDR3 length: 17 residues.

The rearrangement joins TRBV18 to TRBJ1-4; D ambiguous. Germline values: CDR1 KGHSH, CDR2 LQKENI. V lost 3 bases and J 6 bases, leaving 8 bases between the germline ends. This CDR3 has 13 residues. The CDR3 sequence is CASSPARDEKLFF. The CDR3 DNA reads TGTGCCAGCTCACCGGCCAGAGATGAAAAACTGTTTTTT.

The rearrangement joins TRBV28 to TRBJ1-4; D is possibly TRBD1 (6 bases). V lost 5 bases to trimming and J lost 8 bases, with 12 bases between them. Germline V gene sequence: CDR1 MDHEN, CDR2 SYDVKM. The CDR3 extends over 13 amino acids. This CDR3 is CASSQTGDEKLFF. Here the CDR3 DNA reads TGTGCCAGCAGTCAGACAGGTGACGAAAAACTGTTTTTT.

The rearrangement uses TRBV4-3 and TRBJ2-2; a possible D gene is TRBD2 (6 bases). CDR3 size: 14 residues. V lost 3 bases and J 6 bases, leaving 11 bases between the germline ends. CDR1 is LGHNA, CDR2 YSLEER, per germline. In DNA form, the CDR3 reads TGCGCCAGCAGCCAGCGAGGGGAGGCCGGGGAGCTGTTTTTT. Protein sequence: CASSQRGEAGELFF.

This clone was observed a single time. Here the CDR3 reads CASSMEGQLYSNQPQHF. The CDR3 DNA follows: TGTGCCAGTAGTATGGAGGGACAGCTTTATAGCAATCAGCCCCAGCATTTT. The chain carries TRBV19 and TRBJ1-5; TRBD1 agrees at 7 bases. With V trimmed by 3 bases and J by 0 bases, 8 bases remained unmatched. Per the germline V gene, CDR1 is LNHDA and CDR2 is SQIVND (reference sequence). CDR3 length: 17 amino acids.

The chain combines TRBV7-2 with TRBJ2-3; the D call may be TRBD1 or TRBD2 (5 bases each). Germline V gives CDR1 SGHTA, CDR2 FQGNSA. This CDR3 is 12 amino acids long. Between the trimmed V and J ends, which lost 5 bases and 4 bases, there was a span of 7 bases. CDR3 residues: CASSQGADTQYF. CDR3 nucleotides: TGTGCCAGCAGCCAGGGAGCAGATACGCAGTATTTT. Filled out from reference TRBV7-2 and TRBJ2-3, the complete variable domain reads GAGVSQSPSNKVTEKGKDVELRCDPISGHTALYWYRQSLGQGLEFLIYFQGNSAPDKSGLPSDRFSAERTGGSVSTLTIQRTQQEDSAVYLCASSQGADTQYFGPGTRLTVL.

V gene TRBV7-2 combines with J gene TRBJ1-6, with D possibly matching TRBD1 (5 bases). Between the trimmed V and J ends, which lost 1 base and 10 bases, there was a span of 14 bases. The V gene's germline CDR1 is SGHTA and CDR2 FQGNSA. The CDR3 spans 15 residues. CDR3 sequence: CASSLVPDINSPLHF. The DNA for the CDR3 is TGTGCCAGCAGCTTAGTCCCGGACATCAACTCACCCCTCCACTTT. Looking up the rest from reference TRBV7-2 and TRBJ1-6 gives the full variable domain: GAGVSQSPSNKVTEKGKDVELRCDPISGHTALYWYRQSLGQGLEFLIYFQGNSAPDKSGLPSDRFSAERTGGSVSTLTIQRTQQEDSAVYLCASSLVPDINSPLHFGNGTRLTVT.

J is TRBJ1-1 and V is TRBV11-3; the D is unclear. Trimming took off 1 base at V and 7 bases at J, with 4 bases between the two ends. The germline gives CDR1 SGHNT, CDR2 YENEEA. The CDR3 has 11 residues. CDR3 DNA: TGTGCCAGCAGCTTAGGCGGTGAAGCTTTCTTT. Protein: CASSLGGEAFF.

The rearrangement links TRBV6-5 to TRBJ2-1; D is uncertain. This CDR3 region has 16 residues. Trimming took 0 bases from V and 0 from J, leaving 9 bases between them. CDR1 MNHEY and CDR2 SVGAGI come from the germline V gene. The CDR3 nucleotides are TGTGCCAGCAGTTACTCCGGCAGGAACTCCTACAATGAGCAGTTCTTC. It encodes CASSYSGRNSYNEQFF.

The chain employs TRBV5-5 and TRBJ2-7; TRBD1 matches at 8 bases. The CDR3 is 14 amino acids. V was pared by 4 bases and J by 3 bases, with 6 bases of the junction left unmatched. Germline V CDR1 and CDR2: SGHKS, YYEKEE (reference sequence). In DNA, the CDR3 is TGTGCCAGCAGCGGTGGACAGGGTTACTACGAGCAGTACTTC. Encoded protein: CASSGGQGYYEQYF.